A single sample gave rise to the 2 T cell receptor beta chains below, sequenced in a study of molecular identifiers for immune sequencing clone quantification. MiXCR, applied by TCRdb to the PCR reads, yields one record per CDR3 protein. This sample has some 320,000 distinct CDR3 sequences, with roughly a quarter found just once. The sequenced sample consisted of naive CD8+ T cells from blood, with Jurkat cell RNA spiked in. Subset meaning: FACS-sorted CD8+CD4-CCR7+CD45RA+ naive T cells. These receptors were obtained from a human donor in good health. Some libraries in this study had Jurkat cell RNA spiked in.

This clonotype was detected only a few times. The rearrangement joins TRBV6-2 or TRBV6-3 to TRBJ2-2; D remains unclear. This CDR3 region has 15 residues. CDR1 is MNHEY and CDR2 is SVGEGT in the germline V gene. Between the trimmed V and J ends, which lost 1 base and 1 base, there was a span of 7 bases. The CDR3 DNA sequence: TGTGCCAGCAGTTACTTGGCAGGGAACACCGGGGAGCTGTTTTTT. Amino acids: CASSYLAGNTGELFF.

The V call is TRBV12-3 or TRBV12-4, the J call TRBJ2-3, with D possibly being TRBD1 (6 bases). V was pared by 7 bases and J by 4 bases, with 12 bases between. The CDR3 has 13 residues. The CDR3 sequence is CASTQGLADTQYF. CDR3 DNA: TGTGCCAGCACCCAGGGGTTGGCAGATACGCAGTATTTT.